This record covers a single T cell receptor (beta chain). These data belong to a study of shared clonotypes between healthy human individuals. Around 200 ng DNA, about 30,000 T cell genomes, went into each sorted-subset replicate PCR. The assay was immunoSEQ multiplex PCR, and TCRdb's table has in-frame clones only and misses some. The table lists about a million clones, around 76% of them singletons. Germline V gene lookup returns CDR1 SQVTM and CDR2 ANQGSEA. V lost 5 bases and J 4 bases, leaving 7 bases between the germline ends. This CDR3 is built from 11 residues. This clonotype was obtained from a young man in good health. What was sequenced was memory CD4+ T cells sorted from blood. Stated subset: CD45RA-negative fraction. The chain carries TRBV29-1 and TRBJ2-3, with a possible D match to TRBD2 (6 bases). For the CDR3, the DNA is TGCAGCGTTCAGCGGGCAGATACGCAGTATTTT. Its translation is CSVQRADTQYF.